What follows is one T cell receptor beta chain and its context. The data originate from a study of T cells after yellow fever vaccination. CDR3 length: 20 amino acids. Trimming cost V 5 bases and J 0 bases; bases outside gene matches: 19. Germline V gene data show CDR1 as SGHAT and CDR2 as FQNNGV. TCRdb used MiXCR to reprocess the 5' RACE reads, holding one entry per CDR3 protein. The sample includes 300,000 or so distinct CDR3 sequences, 10% to 15% of them seen just once. This receptor was taken from a man aged 30-40 years who received the YFV17D yellow fever vaccine. This specimen consisted of CD4+ T cells sorted from PBMCs, obtained 45 days after the yellow fever booster vaccination. This chain joins TRBV11-2 and TRBJ2-1; 7 nucleotides align to TRBD2. The CDR3 DNA sequence: TGTGCCAGCAGCCCAAAAGGCCTCCCCCGACAGCGGGGCTCCTACAATGAGCAGTTCTTC. Its translation: CASSPKGLPRQRGSYNEQFF.